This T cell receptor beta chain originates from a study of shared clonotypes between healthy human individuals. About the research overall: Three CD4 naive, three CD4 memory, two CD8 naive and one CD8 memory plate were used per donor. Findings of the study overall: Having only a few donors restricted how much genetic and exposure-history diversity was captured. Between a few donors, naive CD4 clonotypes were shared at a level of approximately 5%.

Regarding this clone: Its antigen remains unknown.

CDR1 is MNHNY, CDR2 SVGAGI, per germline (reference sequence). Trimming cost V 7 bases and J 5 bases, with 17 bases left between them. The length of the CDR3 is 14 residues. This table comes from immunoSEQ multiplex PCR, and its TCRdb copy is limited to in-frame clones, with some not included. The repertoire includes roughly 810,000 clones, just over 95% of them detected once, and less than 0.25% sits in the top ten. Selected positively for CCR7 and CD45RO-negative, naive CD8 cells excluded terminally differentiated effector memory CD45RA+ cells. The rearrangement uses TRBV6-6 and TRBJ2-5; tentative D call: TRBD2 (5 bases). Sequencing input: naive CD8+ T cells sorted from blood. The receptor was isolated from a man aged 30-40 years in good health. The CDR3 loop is CASTLEGKEETQYF. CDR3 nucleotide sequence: TGTGCCAGCACCCTTGAGGGCAAGGAGGAGACCCAGTACTTC.